This TCR beta chain was identified during a study of shared clonotypes between healthy human individuals. Study as a whole: A donor's plate count was three for CD4 naive and three for CD4 memory; CD8 naive had two and CD8 memory one.

CD45RO-negative, CCR7-selected cells formed the naive CD8 fraction, which excluded terminally differentiated effector memory CD45RA+ cells. On this clone: Its antigen is unknown.

Sequenced by immunoSEQ multiplex PCR; TCRdb stores in-frame clones only, minus some. This table holds hundreds of thousands of clones, roughly 96% found once. The CDR3 spans 14 residues. CDR1 and CDR2 (germline): MDHEN, SYDVKM. The trim removed 5 bases at V and 8 bases at J, leaving 9 bases unmatched. Study-wide points: Deeper or shallower sequencing was expected to change how clonotypes are shared among donors. Estimated clonotype richness was generally higher in naive than memory subsets. Roughly 5% of naive CD4 clonotypes were common to a handful of donors.

Sequencing was performed on naive CD8+ T cells sorted from blood. The chain combines TRBV28 with TRBJ1-2, with 9 bases fitting TRBD1. The TCR comes from a woman aged 25-40 years in good health. The CDR3 nucleotides are TGTGCCAGCAGTCCTCTACAGGGGGCGGAAGGCTACACCTTC. Translating it yields CASSPLQGAEGYTF.